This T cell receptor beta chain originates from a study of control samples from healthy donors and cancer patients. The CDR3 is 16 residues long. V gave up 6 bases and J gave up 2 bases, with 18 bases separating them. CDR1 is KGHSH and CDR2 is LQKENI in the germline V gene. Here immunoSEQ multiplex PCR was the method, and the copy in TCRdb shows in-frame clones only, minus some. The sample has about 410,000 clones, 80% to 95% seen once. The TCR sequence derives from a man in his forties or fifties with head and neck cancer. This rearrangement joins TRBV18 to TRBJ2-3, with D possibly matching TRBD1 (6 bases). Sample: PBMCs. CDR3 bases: TGTGCCAGCTCTCTCCAAGGGGGTTCAAACACAGATACGCAGTATTTT. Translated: CASSLQGGSNTDTQYF.